This paragraph reports one T cell receptor beta chain. Other DNA sequences in the sample encode the same CDR3. This record comes from a study of shared clonotypes between healthy human individuals. The naive CD8 subset, CD45RO-negative cells positively selected for CCR7, excluded terminally differentiated effector memory CD45RA+ cells. Assay: immunoSEQ multiplex PCR; the TCRdb copy retains only in-frame clones and omits some. The repertoire holds about 2.1 million clones, with roughly 93% as singletons. Per the germline V gene, CDR1 is SEHNR and CDR2 is FQNEAQ (reference sequence). Trimming removed 1 base from V and 2 bases from J, with 8 bases in between. CDR3 length: 14 amino acids.

The rearrangement joins TRBV7-9 to TRBJ1-2; D is unresolved. The origin of this receptor is a man between 18 and 35 years old in good health. Some clones in this sample may be carry-over from other donors' samples. Sequencing was performed on naive CD8+ T cells from PBMCs. The chain's CDR3 is CASSLVAGNYGYTF. Here the CDR3 DNA reads TGTGCCAGCAGCTTAGTGGCCGGGAACTATGGCTACACCTTC.